This T cell receptor (beta chain) was captured by sequencing in a study of blood T cell repertoires in COVID-19. Across the whole study: The samples span acute and convalescent COVID-19 from the United States, Italy and Spain.

Original processing notes: Reference gene primer amplification in the assay estimated nucleated cell counts. The protocol was immunoSEQ multiplex PCR, while the TCRdb copy is restricted to in-frame clones and leaves out a portion. V and J calls and clone size are given by that table; D and trimming were obtained from the DNA. This repertoire shows around 310,000 clones, around 89% found once; its top ten account for 1%. From germline, CDR1 is MNHNY and CDR2 SVGAGI (reference sequence). Losses at the gene ends were 5 bases for V and 6 bases for J; bases not matched to a gene: 5. The length of the CDR3 is 14 residues.

This clonotype originated in a woman aged 40-49 years with COVID-19, enrolled during active disease. This chain connects TRBV6-6 to TRBJ1-4; 8 positions agree with TRBD1. Sequencing was carried out using peripheral blood. The CDR3 nucleotides are TGTGCCAGCAGTCTTGGACAGGGCCATGAAAAACTGTTTTTT. Its translation is CASSLGQGHEKLFF.